This TCR beta chain was documented in a study of shared clonotypes between healthy human individuals. This CDR3 is built from 14 residues. The V segment lost 4 bases and the J segment 5 bases; nucleotides outside the gene matches: 9. Germline V gives CDR1 SGDLS, CDR2 YYNGEE. Produced via immunoSEQ multiplex PCR; TCRdb's table is partial and in-frame only. The sample records about 2.3 million clones, just under 95% being singletons. The TCR originated in a man younger than 35 in good health. Some clones in this sample may be carry-over from other donors' samples. The sequenced sample was naive CD4+ T cells from PBMCs. Subset defined: CD45RA+ positively selected. The chain recombines TRBV9 with TRBJ2-7, with 7 positions matching TRBD2. DNA of the CDR3: TGTGCCAGCAGCCCTGGACTAGTGGGGAACGAGCAGTACTTC. Protein sequence: CASSPGLVGNEQYF.